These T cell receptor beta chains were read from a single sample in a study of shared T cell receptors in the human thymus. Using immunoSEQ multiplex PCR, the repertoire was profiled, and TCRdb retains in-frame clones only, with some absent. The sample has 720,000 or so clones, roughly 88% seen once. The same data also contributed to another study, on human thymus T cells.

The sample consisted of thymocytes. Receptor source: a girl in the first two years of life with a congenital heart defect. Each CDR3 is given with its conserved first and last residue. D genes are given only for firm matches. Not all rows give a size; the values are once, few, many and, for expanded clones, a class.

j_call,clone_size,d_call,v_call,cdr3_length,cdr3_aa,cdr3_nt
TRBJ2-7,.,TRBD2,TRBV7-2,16,CASSSLKRGTFYEQYF,TGTGCCAGCAGCTCATTAAAGCGGGGGACCTTTTACGAGCAGTACTTC
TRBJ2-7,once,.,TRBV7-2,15,CASSYEGVGSYEQYF,TGTGCCAGCAGTTACGAGGGGGTGGGGTCCTACGAGCAGTACTTC
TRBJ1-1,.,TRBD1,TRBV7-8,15,CASSQPTGGASEAFF,TGTGCCAGCAGCCAACCGACAGGGGGCGCCTCTGAAGCTTTCTTT
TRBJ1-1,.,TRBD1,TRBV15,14,CATSRDSGRGRAFF,TGTGCCACCAGCAGAGATTCGGGCAGGGGGCGAGCTTTCTTT
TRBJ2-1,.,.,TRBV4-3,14,CASSQEADYNEQFF,TGCGCCAGCAGCCAAGAGGCAGACTACAATGAGCAGTTCTTC
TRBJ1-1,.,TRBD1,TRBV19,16,CASSTRQGGIIAEAFF,TGTGCCAGTAGTACCCGACAGGGAGGTATAATCGCTGAAGCTTTCTTT
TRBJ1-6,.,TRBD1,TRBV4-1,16,CASSEDPGTANSPLHF,TGCGCCAGCAGCGAGGACCCCGGGACAGCTAATTCACCCCTCCACTTT
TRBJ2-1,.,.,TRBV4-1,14,CASQYPGSSNEQFF,TGCGCCAGCCAATACCCAGGGTCAAGCAATGAGCAGTTCTTC
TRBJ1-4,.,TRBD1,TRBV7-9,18,CASSLDWTGGPTNEKLFF,TGTGCCAGCAGCTTAGATTGGACAGGGGGCCCTACTAATGAAAAACTGTTTTTT
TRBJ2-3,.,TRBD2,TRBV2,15,CASSEGTSRTDTQYF,TGTGCCAGCAGTGAAGGGACTAGCCGCACAGATACGCAGTATTTT
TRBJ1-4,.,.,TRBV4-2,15,CASSLERASGGKLFF,TGTGCCAGCAGCCTAGAAAGGGCCTCCGGGGGAAAACTGTTTTTT
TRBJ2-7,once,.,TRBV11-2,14,CASRKGGSSYEQYF,TGTGCCAGCAGGAAGGGGGGGTCCTCCTACGAGCAGTACTTC
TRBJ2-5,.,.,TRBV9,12,CASSANTGTQYF,TGTGCCAGCAGCGCTAATACAGGGACCCAGTACTTC
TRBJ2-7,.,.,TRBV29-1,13,CSVESDTTYEQYF,TGCAGCGTTGAGTCGGACACTACCTACGAGCAGTACTTC
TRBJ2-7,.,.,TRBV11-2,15,CASSLVGSGDYEQYF,TGTGCCAGCAGCTTAGTGGGGTCAGGGGACTACGAGCAGTACTTC
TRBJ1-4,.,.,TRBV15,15,CATSNYRVMKGKLFF,TGTGCCACCAGCAACTACAGGGTAATGAAGGGAAAACTGTTTTTT
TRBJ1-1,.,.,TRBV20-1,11,CSAPPGEGAFF,TGCAGTGCTCCTCCGGGAGAGGGAGCTTTCTTT
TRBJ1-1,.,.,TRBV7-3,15,CASSLVVGPNTEAFF,TGTGCCAGCAGCTTGGTGGTTGGGCCGAACACTGAAGCTTTCTTT
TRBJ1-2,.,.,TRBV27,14,CASSWAQAYLGYTF,TGTGCCAGCAGTTGGGCACAGGCTTACCTTGGCTACACCTTC
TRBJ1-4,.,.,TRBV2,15,CASSELRYSNEKLFF,TGTGCCAGCAGTGAATTACGGTACTCTAATGAAAAACTGTTTTTT
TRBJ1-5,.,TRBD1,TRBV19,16,CASRTLGDRAYQPQHF,TGTGCCAGTAGGACCCTAGGGGACAGAGCTTATCAGCCCCAGCATTTT
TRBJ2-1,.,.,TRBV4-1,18,CASSQDTALRSSYNEQFF,TGCGCCAGCAGCCAAGATACGGCCCTTAGGAGCTCCTACAATGAGCAGTTCTTC
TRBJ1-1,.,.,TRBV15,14,CATSREEGRTEAFF,TGTGCCACCAGCAGAGAAGAGGGTCGGACTGAAGCTTTCTTT
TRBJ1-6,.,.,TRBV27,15,CASSLCSQGPSPLHF,TGTGCCAGCAGTTTATGCAGCCAGGGGCCGTCACCCCTCCACTTT
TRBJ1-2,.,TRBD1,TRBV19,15,CASSRDSRFPYGYTF,TGTGCCAGTAGTAGGGACAGTAGATTTCCCTATGGCTACACCTTC
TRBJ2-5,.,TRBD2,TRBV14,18,CASSHARHSGGQQETQYF,TGTGCCAGCAGCCACGCCCGGCATAGCGGGGGACAACAAGAGACCCAGTACTTC
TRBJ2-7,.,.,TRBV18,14,CASSPVRGWGEQYF,TGTGCCAGCTCACCGGTGAGGGGGTGGGGCGAGCAGTACTTC
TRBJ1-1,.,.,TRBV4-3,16,CASSQESGVTNTEAFF,TGCGCCAGCAGCCAAGAATCGGGGGTAACAAACACTGAAGCTTTCTTT
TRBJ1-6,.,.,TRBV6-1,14,CASSDRVGISPLHF,TGTGCCAGCAGTGACAGGGTGGGTATATCACCCCTCCACTTT
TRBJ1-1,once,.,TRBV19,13,CASSTGSRGEAFF,TGTGCCAGTTCCACAGGGTCCAGGGGCGAAGCTTTCTTT
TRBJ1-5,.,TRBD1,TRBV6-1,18,CASSEAGQGAHGNQPQHF,TGTGCCAGCAGTGAAGCGGGACAGGGGGCCCATGGCAATCAGCCCCAGCATTTT
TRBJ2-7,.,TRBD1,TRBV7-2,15,CASSHRDRVSYEQYF,TGTGCCAGCAGCCACCGGGACAGGGTCTCCTACGAGCAGTACTTC
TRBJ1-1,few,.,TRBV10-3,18,CAISESADRSVEGTEAFF,TGTGCCATCAGTGAGTCGGCGGACAGATCGGTCGAGGGGACTGAAGCTTTCTTT
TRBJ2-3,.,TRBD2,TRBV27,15,CASRTSAPSTDTQYF,TGTGCCAGCAGGACTAGCGCCCCTAGCACAGATACGCAGTATTTT
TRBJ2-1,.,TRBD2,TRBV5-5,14,CASRLGGTYNEQFF,TGTGCCAGCAGGCTCGGGGGGACCTACAATGAGCAGTTCTTC
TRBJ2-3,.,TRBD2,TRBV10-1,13,CATGLAGTDTQYF,TGCGCCACCGGACTAGCGGGAACAGATACGCAGTATTTT